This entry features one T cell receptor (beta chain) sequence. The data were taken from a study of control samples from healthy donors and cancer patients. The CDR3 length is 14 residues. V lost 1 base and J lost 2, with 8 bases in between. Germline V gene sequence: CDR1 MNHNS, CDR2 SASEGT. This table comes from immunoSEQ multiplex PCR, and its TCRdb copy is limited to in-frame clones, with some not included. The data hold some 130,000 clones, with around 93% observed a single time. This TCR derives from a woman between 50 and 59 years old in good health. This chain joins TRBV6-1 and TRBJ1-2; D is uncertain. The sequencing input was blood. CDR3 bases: TGTGCCAGCAGTGAAGGACAACCGAACTATGGCTACACCTTC. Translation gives CASSEGQPNYGYTF.